This passage covers 31 T cell receptor beta chains from one sample sequenced in a study of T cell clones after liver transplantation. Clones were read by immunoSEQ multiplex PCR, and TCRdb kept only the in-frame ones, dropping some. The sample consists of approximately 26,000 clones, approximately 71% of them appearing once. Sample: CD4+ T cells from blood, taken before liver transplant. These receptors originate from a human donor who received a liver transplant.

V is TRBV25-1 and J is TRBJ1-5, with D tentatively TRBD1 (5 bases). The V end lost 0 bases, the J end lost 3 bases, and 12 bases lay between the germline ends. The CDR3 is 16 amino acids. The V gene's germline CDR1 is MGHDK and CDR2 SYGVNS. This CDR3 is CASSEYSDSSNQPQHF. DNA of the CDR3: TGTGCCAGCAGTGAATACTCTGACAGTTCCAATCAGCCCCAGCATTTT.

The genes are TRBV28 and TRBJ1-5; D gene unclear. Trimming pared 4 bases from V and 5 bases from J, leaving 6 bases between. Germline V gene sequence: CDR1 MDHEN, CDR2 SYDVKM. This CDR3 is 12 amino acids long. CDR3 sequence: CASSSVDQPQHF. CDR3 DNA sequence: TGTGCCAGCAGTTCCGTTGATCAGCCCCAGCATTTT.

This clone showed up just once. This chain uses TRBV18 with TRBJ1-4; no reliable D call. CDR3 size: 14 residues. Trimming took off 4 bases at V and 2 bases at J, with 8 bases between the two ends. Per the germline V gene, CDR1 is KGHSH and CDR2 is LQKENI. CDR3 sequence (DNA): TGTGCCAGCTCACGAGGACTGACTAATGAAAAACTGTTTTTT. As protein: CASSRGLTNEKLFF. The variable domain in full, completed from reference TRBV18 and TRBJ1-4, reads NAGVMQNPRHLVRRRGQEARLRCSPMKGHSHVYWYRQLPEEGLKFMVYLQKENIIDESGMPKERFSAEFPKEGPSILRIQQVVRGDSAAYFCASSRGLTNEKLFFGSGTQLSVL.

The chain is built from TRBV7-9 and TRBJ1-2, with D uncertain. The CDR3 covers 13 residues. Germline V CDR1 and CDR2: SEHNR, FQNEAQ (reference sequence). Trimming removed 1 base from V and 6 bases from J, with 9 bases in between. The CDR3 sequence is CASSLDHSDGYTF. The CDR3 DNA reads as TGTGCCAGCAGCTTAGACCACTCAGATGGCTACACCTTC.

The chain carries TRBV18 and TRBJ2-5; D possibly corresponds to TRBD2 (6 bases). The ends were cut back, 4 bases at V and 5 bases at J, with 14 bases in the middle. Germline V gene sequence: CDR1 KGHSH, CDR2 LQKENI. This CDR3 is built from 14 residues. In DNA, the CDR3 is TGTGCCAGCTCACAAGGACTACGGTGGGAGACCCAGTACTTC. Encoded protein: CASSQGLRWETQYF.

The chain joins TRBV7-9 to TRBJ2-2, with TRBD2 matching over 12 bases. The junction had 6 bases not matched to a gene; V was cut back by 3 bases and J by 4 bases. There are 17 residues in the CDR3. CDR1 is SEHNR and CDR2 is FQNEAQ in the germline V gene (reference sequence). This CDR3 reads CASSFKGLAGITGELFF. The CDR3 region has the DNA TGTGCCAGCAGCTTTAAAGGACTAGCGGGAATCACCGGGGAGCTGTTTTTT.

The chain has TRBV6-5 and TRBJ1-1; D gene unclear. V dropped 3 bases and J dropped 0 bases, with 11 bases sitting between them. Germline V lookup: CDR1 MNHEY, CDR2 SVGAGI. CDR3 length equals 15 residues. For the CDR3, the DNA is TGTGCCAGCAGTTATGTTAGCTCAATGAACACTGAAGCTTTCTTT. Protein sequence: CASSYVSSMNTEAFF.

The rearrangement uses TRBV28 and TRBJ2-7; 13 bases line up with TRBD2. The V and J ends lost 4 bases and 0 bases, in that order; junction bases with no gene match: 6. Germline V CDR1 and CDR2: MDHEN, SYDVKM. This CDR3 contains 17 residues. CDR3: CASSYRLAGGPSYEQYF. For the CDR3, the DNA is TGTGCCAGCAGTTACCGACTAGCGGGGGGCCCCTCCTACGAGCAGTACTTC.

The V gene is TRBV5-4, the J gene TRBJ2-6; a weak D match, TRBD1 (6 bases). The germline V gene encodes CDR1 SGHNT and CDR2 YYREEE (reference sequence). The CDR3 is made up of 14 amino acids. V lost 4 bases, J lost 5 bases, and 10 bases lay in between. In DNA form, the CDR3 reads TGTGCCAGCAGCCTGTGGGACAGGGCCAACGTCCTGACTTTC. This codes for CASSLWDRANVLTF.

V and J are TRBV7-2 and TRBJ2-7; 7 positions agree with TRBD1. The CDR3 has 14 amino acids. The V gene's germline CDR1 is SGHTA and CDR2 FQGNSA. V shed 6 bases, J shed 3 bases, and the junction held 8 bases outside the gene matches. The CDR3 region is CASSLTGIHYEQYF. CDR3 DNA: TGTGCCAGCAGTCTGACAGGGATCCACTACGAGCAGTACTTC.

V usage is TRBV5-1 and J usage is TRBJ1-1; D is unresolved. This CDR3 region has 15 residues. Trimming removed 5 bases at V and 0 bases at J, with 14 bases between. Germline CDR1 is SGHRS and CDR2 is YFSETQ. The CDR3 protein is CASRSSVQLNTEAFF. The CDR3 nucleotides read TGCGCCAGCAGGAGTTCAGTACAATTGAACACTGAAGCTTTCTTT.

The chain joins TRBV4-3 to TRBJ1-1; 9 nucleotides match TRBD1. The CDR3 covers 15 residues. Trimming took 5 bases from V and 8 from J; bases not matched to a gene: 12. Per germline, CDR1 LGHNA and CDR2 YSLEER. CDR3 DNA: TGCGCCAGCAGCTCCCGGACAGGGGTACTCTTCGAAGCTTTCTTT. Translated: CASSSRTGVLFEAFF.

This clone was found a few times. The genes are TRBV18 and TRBJ2-3, with D uncertain. Germline V gene lookup returns CDR1 KGHSH and CDR2 LQKENI. CDR3 length: 15 amino acids. The V gene lost 3 bases and the J gene lost 1 base, with 11 bases spanning the gap. The CDR3 spells CASSPPASGTDTQYF. CDR3 nucleotide sequence: TGTGCCAGCTCACCTCCCGCTAGTGGCACAGATACGCAGTATTTT. Supplemented by reference TRBV18 and TRBJ2-3, the full variable domain reads NAGVMQNPRHLVRRRGQEARLRCSPMKGHSHVYWYRQLPEEGLKFMVYLQKENIIDESGMPKERFSAEFPKEGPSILRIQQVVRGDSAAYFCASSPPASGTDTQYFGPGTRLTVL.

The J gene is TRBJ2-1, the V gene TRBV18; possibly TRBD2 for D (6 bases). Germline V lookup: CDR1 KGHSH, CDR2 LQKENI. Trimming shortened V by 3 bases and J by 4 bases, and 16 bases separated the two germline ends. This CDR3 comprises 16 residues. The CDR3 loop is CASSPDPGLLYNEQFF. CDR3 DNA: TGTGCCAGCTCACCGGACCCGGGACTCTTATACAATGAGCAGTTCTTC. Looking up the rest from reference TRBV18 and TRBJ2-1 gives the full variable domain: NAGVMQNPRHLVRRRGQEARLRCSPMKGHSHVYWYRQLPEEGLKFMVYLQKENIIDESGMPKERFSAEFPKEGPSILRIQQVVRGDSAAYFCASSPDPGLLYNEQFFGPGTRLTVL.

The CDR3 is CASSWGGSAEQFF. CDR3 sequence (DNA): TGTGCCAGCAGCTGGGGGGGCTCCGCTGAGCAGTTCTTC. J is TRBJ2-1 and V is TRBV5-6; D is possibly TRBD2 (7 bases). Per germline, CDR1 SGHDT and CDR2 YYEEEE. Trimming removed 3 bases at V and 9 bases at J, with 13 bases between. This CDR3 has 13 amino acids.

The table lists this clone with a few counts. The V call is TRBV27, the J call TRBJ2-1; no firm D call. Germline V gene lookup returns CDR1 MNHEY and CDR2 SMNVEV (reference sequence). The CDR3 runs 14 residues. The V end lost 6 bases, the J end lost 0 bases, and 9 bases lay between the germline ends. The CDR3 DNA sequence: TGTGCCAGCAGGGCTTTGAGCTCCTACAATGAGCAGTTCTTC. Translation gives CASRALSSYNEQFF.

This clone came up a few times. This chain uses TRBV7-2 with TRBJ2-4; 9 positions agree with TRBD2. The CDR3 has 19 amino acids. J lost 6 bases, V lost 0 bases, and 15 bases had no gene match. Germline V gene data show CDR1 as SGHTA and CDR2 as FQGNSA. The DNA of the CDR3 is TGTGCCAGCAGCTTAGCCGGGGGCTTTAGCGGGGGCCCTCGAAACATTCAGTACTTC. Protein product: CASSLAGGFSGGPRNIQYF.

This chain links TRBV19 with TRBJ2-2; no definite D call. The CDR3 has 13 residues. CDR1 LNHDA and CDR2 SQIVND come from the germline V gene (reference sequence). Trimming shortened V by 7 bases and J by 3 bases, and 9 bases separated the two germline ends. The CDR3 coding sequence is TGTGCCAGTACTAGGGCAGACACCGGGGAGCTGTTTTTT. Protein sequence: CASTRADTGELFF.

This clone was counted a single time. This rearrangement joins TRBV6-1 to TRBJ2-3; either TRBD1 or TRBD2 may supply D (5 bases each). This CDR3 comprises 14 residues. CDR1 and CDR2 from the germline V gene are MNHNS and SASEGT. Trimming pared 5 bases from V and 6 bases from J, leaving 15 bases between. The CDR3 coding sequence is TGTGCCAGCAGTTCGGGGCTGGCCAAGGATACGCAGTATTTT. Translated, it gives CASSSGLAKDTQYF.

The V and J genes are TRBV27 and TRBJ1-4; D ambiguous. V lost 6 bases and J lost 0, with 5 bases in between. The CDR3 has 13 residues. The V gene's germline CDR1 is MNHEY and CDR2 SMNVEV (reference sequence). The CDR3 coding sequence is TGTGCCAGCAGAGATTCAACTAATGAAAAACTGTTTTTT. Its protein is CASRDSTNEKLFF.

The gene calls are TRBV5-4 and TRBJ1-2; no clear D. CDR3 length: 12 residues. In germline, CDR1 is SGHNT, CDR2 YYREEE (reference sequence). The germline V and J ends were trimmed by 0 bases and 13 bases, with 13 bases remaining between them. The CDR3 DNA reads TGTGCCAGCAGCTTGGGGCCTGCGGTGGGCACCTTC. Its protein product is CASSLGPAVGTF.

The chain employs TRBV6-6 and TRBJ2-1, with a possible D match to TRBD1 (6 bases). Per germline, CDR1 MNHNY and CDR2 SVGAGI (reference sequence). This CDR3 has 14 residues. V was pared by 3 bases and J by 7 bases, with 13 bases between. CDR3 protein: CASSYRGTGNEQFF. CDR3 DNA: TGTGCCAGCAGTTATAGGGGCACAGGGAATGAGCAGTTCTTC.

This clone was detected only a few times. This chain connects TRBV5-1 to TRBJ1-4; 8 bases line up with TRBD1. Germline CDR1 reads SGHRS; CDR2 reads YFSETQ. The CDR3 contains 15 residues. V dropped 7 bases and J dropped 6; count of bases not matched to a gene: 11. This CDR3 reads CASGGQGMSDEKLFF. CDR3 DNA sequence: TGCGCCAGCGGCGGACAGGGTATGTCGGATGAAAAACTGTTTTTT.

The chain is built from TRBV27 and TRBJ1-5; possibly TRBD1 for D (5 bases). V was shortened by 2 bases and J by 2 bases, with 7 bases between the two germline ends. The CDR3 extends over 14 amino acids. Per germline, CDR1 MNHEY and CDR2 SMNVEV (reference sequence). The DNA for the CDR3 is TGTGCCAGCAGTTTACGCAGGGGCAATCAGCCCCAGCATTTT. Its protein is CASSLRRGNQPQHF.

The chain couples TRBV13 to TRBJ2-3, with 11 bases matching TRBD2. The V and J ends lost 5 bases and 3 bases, in that order; junction bases with no gene match: 7. The CDR3 runs 16 residues. CDR1 and CDR2 (germline): PRHDT, FYEKMQ (reference sequence). The CDR3 nucleotides are TGTGCCAGCAGCACCCGGACTAGCGGGTATACAGATACGCAGTATTTT. This gives the protein CASSTRTSGYTDTQYF.

This chain links TRBV13 with TRBJ2-7, with a weak D call TRBD2 (6 bases). V lost 6 bases to trimming and J lost 0 bases, with 21 bases between them. Germline V lookup: CDR1 PRHDT, CDR2 FYEKMQ (reference sequence). This CDR3 region has 17 residues. CDR3 sequence (DNA): TGTGCCAGCAGGACATCTTACCGGGACTCCAGCTCCTACGAGCAGTACGTC. It is translated as CASRTSYRDSSSYEQYV.

The chain combines TRBV6-6 with TRBJ1-1, with TRBD1 matching 8 bases. V gave up 7 bases and J gave up 4 bases; unmatched junction bases: 5. CDR1 and CDR2 from the germline V gene are MNHNY and SVGAGI (reference sequence). The CDR3 length is 13 residues. The CDR3 here is CASTPQGATEAFF. For the CDR3, the DNA is TGTGCCAGCACCCCTCAGGGGGCCACTGAAGCTTTCTTT.

The V gene is TRBV29-1, the J gene TRBJ2-4; 9 positions agree with TRBD1. This CDR3 comprises 14 residues. Germline CDR1 is SQVTM and CDR2 is ANQGSEA. V dropped 7 bases and J dropped 3; count of bases not matched to a gene: 7. CDR3 in DNA: TGCAGCGGTACGGGACAGGGACTCAAAAACATTCAGTACTTC. Residues: CSGTGQGLKNIQYF.

This chain links TRBV19 with TRBJ2-3; 13 bases line up with TRBD2. The CDR3 runs to 18 residues. CDR1 is LNHDA and CDR2 is SQIVND in the germline V gene (reference sequence). The junction had 7 bases not matched to a gene; V was cut back by 3 bases and J by 1 base. For the CDR3, the DNA is TGTGCCAGTAGTATCGGGACTAGCGGGATCGGGCGCACAGATACGCAGTATTTT. The encoded protein is CASSIGTSGIGRTDTQYF.

This clone was detected only a few times. The J gene is TRBJ2-7, the V gene TRBV5-8; TRBD2 agrees at 8 bases. V gave up 0 bases and J gave up 10 bases; unmatched junction bases: 6. The germline CDR1 and CDR2 sequences are SGHTS and YDEGEE. The CDR3 loop spans 13 amino acids. This chain's CDR3 is CASSLGREVPQYV. DNA of the CDR3: TGTGCCAGCAGCTTGGGGCGGGAGGTTCCCCAGTACGTC.

This clone turned up a few times. The CDR3 region is CASSLRDPTDTQYF. CDR3 in DNA: TGTGCCAGCAGTTTGCGGGACCCCACAGATACGCAGTATTTT. V and J are TRBV27 and TRBJ2-3; possible D gene TRBD2, 6 bases. V was cut by 3 bases and J by 2 bases, with 9 bases left in between. Per germline, CDR1 MNHEY and CDR2 SMNVEV (reference sequence). The CDR3 spans 14 residues.